A single T cell receptor beta chain is shown here with its context. Its antigen is not known. The record originates from a study of T cells in localized non-small cell lung cancer. V was clipped by 7 bases and J by 1 base, with 5 bases between them. The germline V gene has CDR1 SGHRS and CDR2 YFSETQ. The CDR3 has 12 amino acids. Study-level results: Increased T cell density in blood showed an association with longer overall survival. Sequencing was restricted to one tumor region; therefore, heterogeneity remains possible. Compared with tumor, uninvolved adjacent lung displayed greater T cell clonality, ranking highest overall. Appearance in adjacent lung was seen for a median about 58 of the top 100 tumor clones.

TCRdb keeps only in-frame clones here, not all; method: immunoSEQ multiplex PCR. The top ten clones hold around 5.9% of a sample with fewer than 35,000 clones, about 91% of them seen once. V usage is TRBV5-1 and J usage is TRBJ2-2; D gene ambiguous. This clonotype was sampled from a man between 40 and 70 years old with stage II lung adenocarcinoma. This specimen was PBMCs, taken before any cancer treatment. The CDR3 is CASGRNTGELFF. DNA for the CDR3: TGCGCCAGCGGACGGAACACCGGGGAGCTGTTTTTT.